Included here is one TCR beta chain sequence, with context. This clone was found once. Its antigen target is currently unknown. There are no base qualities to consult, and no much larger clone falls within one base. This sample stems from a study of blood T cell repertoires in COVID-19 (dated by TCRdb to 2020 to 2021). Background on the whole study: Samples covering the acute and convalescent phases of COVID-19 were provided by collaborators in the United States, Italy and Spain. The material from the prospective study consisted of cDNA or gDNA derived from T cells, B-cell-depleted T cells, or PBMCs. Subjects who had been exposed to COVID-19, were actively infected with it, or had recovered from it provided the deeply sampled blood TCRbeta repertoires that made up the dataset. A freely available public database, intended as a resource for researchers studying the immune response to SARS-CoV-2, is where the repertoires were released. Samples were obtained from the ongoing ImmuneRACE study (first 160 participants) and from some 1,300 subjects provided by 6 global collaborators. Nearly every sample came with metadata listing a de-identified subject ID, COVID-19 status, age in years and sex. HLA class I and class II types, where available, came from metadata supplied by the sample provider rather than from assay-based typing.

Its CDR3 holds 15 amino acids, cysteine through phenylalanine. The sequence is cut down to CDR3 DNA, 45 bases in frame from base 1. V gives up 2 bases and J gives up 5 bases, and the segment between their germline ends measures 12 bases. The germline V gene supplies CDR1 MNHEY and CDR2 SVGAGI. TCRbeta CDR3 regions were amplified from genomic DNA using the immunoSEQ Assay, a bias-controlled multiplex PCR. The original methods were these. The number of nucleated cells in each sample was estimated by amplification of reference gene primers within the assay. To quantify the absolute abundance of each unique TCRbeta CDR3 rearrangement, sequence reads were collapsed and filtered. Productive Simpson clonality was computed per sample as the square root of Simpson's diversity index over productive rearrangements. TCRdb took this table from immuneACCESS and kept in-frame rearrangements with V and J called. Such tables lack part of the clones; where checked against another copy, unresolved V genes explain under half of the gap, and the rest is unexplained. That table supplies the V and J calls and clone size; D and trimming were determined from the DNA. The sample has about 430,000 clones on record, 80% to 90% of them singletons. The ten largest clones add up to 0.95% to 1.3% of the sample.

Broader findings and caveats from the paper: The quantity of clinical and demographic metadata differed by source and by participant and was supplied without curation.

Enrolling through a virtual design, the prospective study's participants ranged in age from roughly 18 to 95 years and lived across approximately 25 United States geographic areas. To assign participants to cohorts, the prospective study relied on clinical history that participants themselves reported in a screening survey and a study questionnaire. For ImmuneRACE Cohort 3, a participant was defined as recovered based on two consecutive negative NP/OP PCR tests, clearance by a healthcare professional, or resolution of symptoms. Each participant in the prospective study had whole blood, serum and a nasopharyngeal or oropharyngeal swab collected by mobile phlebotomists. Prospective study participants could optionally give additional blood draws and questionnaires over an approximately 2-month period. Prospective study blood samples were shipped either frozen or at room temperature before DNA extraction.

Sequences were obtained from PBMCs or T cells enriched from blood (not recorded which). The TCR was taken from a young man who had recovered from COVID-19. The V gene is TRBV6-5 and the J gene is TRBJ2-2, with TRBD1 perhaps the D gene, on 5 matching bases. The DNA reads as follows: TGTGCCAGCAGTTACAAGGGGCCATGGACCGGGGAGCTGTTTTTT. It translates to CASSYKGPWTGELFF.